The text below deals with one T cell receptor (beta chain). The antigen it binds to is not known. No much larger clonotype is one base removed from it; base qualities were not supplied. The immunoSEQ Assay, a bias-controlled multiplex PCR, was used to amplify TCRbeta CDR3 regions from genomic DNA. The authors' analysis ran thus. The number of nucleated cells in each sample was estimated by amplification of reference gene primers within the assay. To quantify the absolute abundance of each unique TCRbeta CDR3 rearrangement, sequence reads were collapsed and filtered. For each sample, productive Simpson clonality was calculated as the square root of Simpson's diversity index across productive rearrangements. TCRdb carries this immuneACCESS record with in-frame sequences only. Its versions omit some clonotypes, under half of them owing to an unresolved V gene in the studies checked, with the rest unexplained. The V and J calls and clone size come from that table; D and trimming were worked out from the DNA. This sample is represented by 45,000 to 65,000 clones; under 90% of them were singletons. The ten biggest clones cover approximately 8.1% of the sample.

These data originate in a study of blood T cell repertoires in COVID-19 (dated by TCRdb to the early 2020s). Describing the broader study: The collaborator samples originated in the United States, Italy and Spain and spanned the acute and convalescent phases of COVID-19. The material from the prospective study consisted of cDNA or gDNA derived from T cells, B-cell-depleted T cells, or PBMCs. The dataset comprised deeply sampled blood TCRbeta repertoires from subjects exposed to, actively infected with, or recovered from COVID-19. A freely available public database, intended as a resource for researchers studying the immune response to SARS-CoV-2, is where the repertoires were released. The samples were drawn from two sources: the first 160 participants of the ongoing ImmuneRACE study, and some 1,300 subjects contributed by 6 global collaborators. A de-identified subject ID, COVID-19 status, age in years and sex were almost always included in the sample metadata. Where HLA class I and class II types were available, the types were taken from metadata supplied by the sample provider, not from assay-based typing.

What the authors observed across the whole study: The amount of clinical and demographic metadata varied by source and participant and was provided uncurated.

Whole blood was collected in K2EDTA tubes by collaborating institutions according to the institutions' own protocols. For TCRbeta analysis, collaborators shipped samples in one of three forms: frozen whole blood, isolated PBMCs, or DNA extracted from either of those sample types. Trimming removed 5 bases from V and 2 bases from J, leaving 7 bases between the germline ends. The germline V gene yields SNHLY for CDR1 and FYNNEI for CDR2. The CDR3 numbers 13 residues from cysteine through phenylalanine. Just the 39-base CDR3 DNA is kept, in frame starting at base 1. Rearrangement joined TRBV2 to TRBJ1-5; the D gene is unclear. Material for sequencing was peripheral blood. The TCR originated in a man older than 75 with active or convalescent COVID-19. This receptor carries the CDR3 CASSFFGNQPQHF. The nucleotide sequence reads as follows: TGTGCCAGCAGTTTTTTCGGCAATCAGCCCCAGCATTTT.